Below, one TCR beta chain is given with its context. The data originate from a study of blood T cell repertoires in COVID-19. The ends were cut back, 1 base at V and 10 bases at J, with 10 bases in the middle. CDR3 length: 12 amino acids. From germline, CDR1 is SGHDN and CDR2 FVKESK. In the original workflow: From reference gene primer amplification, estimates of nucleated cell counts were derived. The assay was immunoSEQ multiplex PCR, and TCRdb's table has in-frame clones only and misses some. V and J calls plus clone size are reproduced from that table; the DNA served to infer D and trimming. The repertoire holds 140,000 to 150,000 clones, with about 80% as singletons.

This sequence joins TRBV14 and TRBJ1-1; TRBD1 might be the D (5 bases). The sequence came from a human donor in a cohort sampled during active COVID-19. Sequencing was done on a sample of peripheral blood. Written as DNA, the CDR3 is TGTGCCAGCAGCCAAGTTGGAGGGGTAGCTTTCTTT. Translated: CASSQVGGVAFF.